This paragraph covers one TCR beta chain sequence. Its antigen is unidentified. Using a J-beta primer mix together with a sample-barcoded 5' primer, a second PCR was run for roughly 6 to 12 cycles. TCRdb fed the 5' RACE reads into MiXCR, producing one record per CDR3 protein. The sample consists of over 1,500,000 distinct CDR3 sequences, around half of them appearing once. This sample is drawn from a study of blood T cells in healthy people across ages. Regarding the study as a whole: Changes in expanded clonotypes were possibly confounded, as the CMV status of donors was unknown. It was the long-lived donors that had more naive CD4+ cells and higher diversity than aged donors.

Trimming took off 2 bases at V and 7 bases at J, with 14 bases between the two ends. CDR3 length: 14 amino acids. Germline CDR1 reads SGHTA; CDR2 reads FQGNSA. Around 10 milliliters of peripheral blood were drawn from each donor. What was sequenced was blood. This receptor was obtained from a woman aged 40 to 50 in good health. The chain joins TRBV7-2 to TRBJ1-2, with a tentative D call TRBD1 (6 bases). The CDR3 spells CASSLQWGASGYTF. The CDR3 nucleotides read TGTGCCAGCAGCTTACAGTGGGGGGCAAGTGGCTACACCTTC.